This T cell receptor beta chain was sequenced during a study of blood T cell repertoires in COVID-19. Trimming pared 1 base from V and 3 bases from J, leaving 13 bases between. Per germline, CDR1 LNHDA and CDR2 SQIVND (reference sequence). The CDR3 length is 15 residues. Profiling relied on immunoSEQ multiplex PCR, and the TCRdb table lists in-frame clones only, not all of them. There are some 150,000 clones in the sample; about 85% occur only once, and less than 50% lies in the top ten. This clone was seen a single time. The V call is TRBV19, the J call TRBJ2-7, with a possible D match to TRBD2 (6 bases). Sequenced: peripheral blood. The sequence was obtained from a human donor in a cohort sampled during active COVID-19. The CDR3 bases are TGTGCCAGTAGTATAGCTGAGGGACTTAACTACGAGCAGTACTTC. This sequence encodes CASSIAEGLNYEQYF.